This TCR beta chain comes out of a study of beta chain features in type 1 diabetes. Study-level points and caveats: Equally in patients and controls, PCR might preferentially amplify shorter templates.

The CDR3 is made up of 14 amino acids. Losses at the gene ends were 8 bases for V and 0 bases for J; bases not matched to a gene: 3. The V gene's germline CDR1 is MNHEY and CDR2 SVGAGI. Isolated RNA was reverse transcribed in full, so expressed TCRB transcripts were sequenced. Roughly 3.6 million reads was the average for naive, central memory and regulatory T cell samples. TCRdb's table, derived via immunoSEQ multiplex PCR, lists solely in-frame clones and lacks some. This sample has hundreds of thousands of clones; roughly 16% occur once, and the top ten carry more than 0.08%. Details on this clone: The antigen is unknown. This may be a read error: a much more frequent sequence differs by one nucleotide. The same CDR3 also results from other DNA sequences found in this sample.

A heparinised blood draw that averaged about 0.11 L was obtained once from each donor. Sorting based on CD45RO/CCR7/CD25/CD127/CD95/CD27 separated CD4+ naive, central memory, regulatory and stem cell-like memory cells. The gene calls are TRBV6-5 and TRBJ2-3, with 9 bases aligning to TRBD2. Material for sequencing was naive CD4+ T cells from blood. This receptor was obtained from a man aged 18 to 29 in good health. This CDR3 is CASRRGGSTDTQYF. CDR3 bases: TGTGCCAGCCGGCGGGGGGGTAGCACAGATACGCAGTATTTT.